Listed below are T cell receptor beta chains from one sample, sequenced in a study of CD8+CD57+ T cells in acquired aplastic anemia. TCRdb fed the reads into MiXCR, producing one record per CDR3 protein. The sample lists around 180,000 distinct CDR3 sequences, roughly 64% seen once, with 46% in the top ten. The sample consisted of sorted CD4+, CD8+, or CD8+CD57+ T cells (not recorded which) from PBMCs. The receptors derive from a human donor with severe aplastic anemia or a healthy control (not recorded which). CDR3s include the opening cysteine and the closing phenylalanine or tryptophan. The order of the fields is V gene, clone size, D gene, J gene, CDR3 DNA, CDR3 protein. The D gene is left open where the match is weak. Part of the rows lack a size; the others show once, few, many or a class for expanded clones.

>TRBV14|-|TRBD1|TRBJ1-1
TGTGCCAGCAGCCAAGACCCGGTAGGGACAGGGAGAGATGAAGCTTTCTTT
CASSQDPVGTGRDEAFF
>TRBV10-3|-|TRBD2|TRBJ2-7
TGTGCCATCAGTCCTGGATGGGAGGGGAGTCTCTACGAGCAGTACTTC
CAISPGWEGSLYEQYF
>TRBV27|-|TRBD1|TRBJ2-7
TGTGCCAGCAGTTTAATCGGGACAGGGGATGAGCAGTACTTC
CASSLIGTGDEQYF
>TRBV7-3|-|-|TRBJ1-2
TGTGCCAGCAGTTCGGAACAGAACACTGGCTACACCTTC
CASSSEQNTGYTF
>TRBV2|-|-|TRBJ2-7
TGTGCCAGCAGTGAGCGGTACGAGCAGTACTTC
CASSERYEQYF
>TRBV20-1|few|-|TRBJ1-2
TGCAGTGCTAGAGATAGGGAAGGGGGCTATGGCTACACCTTC
CSARDREGGYGYTF
>TRBV19|-|-|TRBJ2-3
TGTGCCAGTAGTATAGGACAACCGCGCACAGATACGCAGTATTTT
CASSIGQPRTDTQYF
>TRBV5-1|-|-|TRBJ2-7
TGCGCCAGCAGCCTAGTACAGGGAATGACCTACGAGCAGTACTTC
CASSLVQGMTYEQYF
>TRBV7-9|few|-|TRBJ2-2
TGTGCCAGCAGCTTTGAGTCCCGATATGGTGACGGGGAGCTGTTTTTT
CASSFESRYGDGELFF
>TRBV20-1|-|TRBD1|TRBJ2-5
TGCAGTGCCTCCAGGGGGCGGGAGACCCAGTACTTC
CSASRGRETQYF
>TRBV20-1|few|TRBD1|TRBJ1-1
TGCAGGGGAAGTAATACAGGGGAGACTGAAGCTTTCTTT
CRGSNTGETEAFF
>TRBV7-9|once|TRBD2|TRBJ2-1
TGTGCCAGCAGCTTAGGTGGACTAGCGATACATGAGCAGTTCTTC
CASSLGGLAIHEQFF
>TRBV10-2|-|TRBD2|TRBJ2-3
TGCGCCACCGGGGTCGCTAGCGGGGCGATCACAGATACGCAGTATTTT
CATGVASGAITDTQYF
>TRBV5-4|-|TRBD1|TRBJ1-2
TGTGCCAGCAGCAAGGACAGGGGGACGTTTGGCTACACCTTC
CASSKDRGTFGYTF
>TRBV10-2|-|-|TRBJ2-7
TGCGCCAGCTTCCCGTCGGGGTCCGACGAGCAGTACTTC
CASFPSGSDEQYF
>TRBV27|many|-|TRBJ2-1
TGTGCCAGCAGGGGGGGGGCGCAATACGAGCAGTTCTTC
CASRGGAQYEQFF
>TRBV19|-|TRBD2|TRBJ2-1
TGTGCCAGTAGTATGACTAGCGGACAGCAGTTCTTC
CASSMTSGQQFF
>TRBV20-1|-|-|TRBJ1-1
TGCAGTGCTAGTCCCCGGGATGGGTACACTGAGGCTTTCTTT
CSASPRDGYTEAFF
>TRBV4-3|-|-|TRBJ2-6
TGCGCCAGCAGCCAAGGAGAAAGACAGGTCAGCAACGTCCTGACTTTC
CASSQGERQVSNVLTF
>TRBV4-2|many|TRBD1|TRBJ2-2
TGTGCCAGCAGCCAAGTAGACAGGGCCGGGGAGCTGTTTTTT
CASSQVDRAGELFF
>TRBV11-1|-|-|TRBJ2-7
TGTGCCAGCAGCCCGCATCCTACTAGCCCCGAGCAGTACTTC
CASSPHPTSPEQYF
>TRBV27|few|TRBD1|TRBJ1-1
TGTGCCAGCAGTTCTCCCGGACAGGGGGACACTGAAGCTTTCTTT
CASSSPGQGDTEAFF